This is a list of T cell receptor beta chains from one sample in a study of CD8 T cells in Susac syndrome. Using its own MiXCR run on the immunoSEQ multiplex PCR reads, TCRdb lists one record per CDR3 protein. The data show 74,000 or so distinct CDR3 sequences, 93% seen once. Sequencing input: CD4+ T cells from PBMCs. The receptors derive from a human donor with Susac syndrome. Both conserved end residues are part of each CDR3. Each record gives: V gene, D gene, clone size, J gene, CDR3 DNA, CDR3 protein. The D gene is left open where the match is weak. Clone size is given for some rows only: seen once, a few or many times, or a class if the clone is expanded.

V gene: TRBV18
D gene: .
clone size: .
J gene: TRBJ2-5
CDR3 DNA: TGTGTCAGCTCACCAGAGGAGAGGACCCAGTACTTC
CDR3 protein: CVSSPEERTQYF

V gene: TRBV10-3
D gene: .
clone size: .
J gene: TRBJ1-2
CDR3 DNA: TGTGCCATCAAACGGGACGTTCTATATGGCTACACCTTC
CDR3 protein: CAIKRDVLYGYTF

V gene: TRBV7-3
D gene: .
clone size: .
J gene: TRBJ2-1
CDR3 DNA: TGTGCCAGCAGCTTAGGGGTCTCGGGGGATGAGCAGTTCTTC
CDR3 protein: CASSLGVSGDEQFF

V gene: TRBV23-1
D gene: .
clone size: .
J gene: TRBJ1-6
CDR3 DNA: TGCGCCAGCAGTCACCCCGAAAGCGCAGAGAATTCACCCCTCCACTTT
CDR3 protein: CASSHPESAENSPLHF

V gene: TRBV5-6
D gene: .
clone size: .
J gene: TRBJ2-1
CDR3 DNA: TGTGCCAGCAGATATGGGTGGAGCTCCTACAATGAGCAGTTCTTC
CDR3 protein: CASRYGWSSYNEQFF

V gene: TRBV13
D gene: .
clone size: .
J gene: TRBJ1-6
CDR3 DNA: TGTGCCAGCCGGAGGACCAAGGGGTTTTATTCACCCCTCCACTTT
CDR3 protein: CASRRTKGFYSPLHF

V gene: TRBV9
D gene: TRBD1
clone size: .
J gene: TRBJ1-1
CDR3 DNA: TGTGCCAGCAGCACACACAGGGGAGGGGGAACTGAAGCTTTCTTT
CDR3 protein: CASSTHRGGGTEAFF

V gene: TRBV28
D gene: TRBD1
clone size: .
J gene: TRBJ2-7
CDR3 DNA: TGTGCCAGCAGTTTAAGGGACAGGGGATTGTACTTC
CDR3 protein: CASSLRDRGLYF

V gene: TRBV24-1
D gene: .
clone size: .
J gene: TRBJ2-1
CDR3 DNA: TGTGCCACCAGTGGTCGGGTTGATGAGCAGTTCTTC
CDR3 protein: CATSGRVDEQFF

V gene: TRBV20-1
D gene: TRBD2
clone size: .
J gene: TRBJ2-3
CDR3 DNA: TGCAGTGCTACTAGCGGGGACCGCACAGATACGCAGTATTTT
CDR3 protein: CSATSGDRTDTQYF

V gene: TRBV18
D gene: .
clone size: .
J gene: TRBJ2-1
CDR3 DNA: TGTGCCAGCTCACCCAGCCTTGACAATGAGCAGTTCTTC
CDR3 protein: CASSPSLDNEQFF

V gene: TRBV7-2
D gene: .
clone size: once
J gene: TRBJ2-3
CDR3 DNA: TGTGCCAGCAGCGCCTCCGGGACGACGATGGGGACGCAGTATTTT
CDR3 protein: CASSASGTTMGTQYF

V gene: TRBV5-1
D gene: .
clone size: .
J gene: TRBJ2-7
CDR3 DNA: TGCGCCAGCAGCTTCCCCGGGGCATTCAACGAGCAGTACTTC
CDR3 protein: CASSFPGAFNEQYF

V gene: TRBV19
D gene: .
clone size: .
J gene: TRBJ1-6
CDR3 DNA: TGTGCCAGTAGTATGAGGGACGGAAATTCACCCCTCCACTTT
CDR3 protein: CASSMRDGNSPLHF

V gene: TRBV7-2
D gene: .
clone size: .
J gene: TRBJ2-7
CDR3 DNA: TGTGCCAGCAGCTTAGATGCCTACGAGCAGTACTTC
CDR3 protein: CASSLDAYEQYF

V gene: TRBV29-1
D gene: TRBD1
clone size: .
J gene: TRBJ1-5
CDR3 DNA: TGCAGCGTGTCTTGGGACAGGTCAAATCAGCCCCAGCATTTT
CDR3 protein: CSVSWDRSNQPQHF

V gene: TRBV18
D gene: .
clone size: .
J gene: TRBJ2-1
CDR3 DNA: TGTGCCAGCTCACCACCGGGGGGCTCCTACAATGAGCAGTTCTTC
CDR3 protein: CASSPPGGSYNEQFF

V gene: TRBV7-9
D gene: .
clone size: .
J gene: TRBJ2-7
CDR3 DNA: TGTGCCAGCAGCATCGGAACGACCTACGAGCAGTACTTC
CDR3 protein: CASSIGTTYEQYF

V gene: TRBV24-1
D gene: .
clone size: .
J gene: TRBJ2-1
CDR3 DNA: TGTGCCACCAGTGGGGTAGGTCAGGGGAACAATGAGCAGTTCTTC
CDR3 protein: CATSGVGQGNNEQFF

V gene: TRBV6-5
D gene: .
clone size: .
J gene: TRBJ2-1
CDR3 DNA: TGTGCCAGCAGTTCGCTAGGAGGGGGCTTCGCCAATGAGCAGTTCTTC
CDR3 protein: CASSSLGGGFANEQFF

V gene: TRBV12-3/TRBV12-4
D gene: .
clone size: .
J gene: TRBJ2-7
CDR3 DNA: TGTGCCAGCAGTTTAGGGGTTAACGGGGGCTACGAGCAGTACTTC
CDR3 protein: CASSLGVNGGYEQYF

V gene: TRBV4-2
D gene: .
clone size: .
J gene: TRBJ2-2
CDR3 DNA: TGTGCCAGCAGCGGCCCGGGGCCTCGGGGTGGACCCGGGGAGCTGTTTTTT
CDR3 protein: CASSGPGPRGGPGELFF

V gene: TRBV14
D gene: .
clone size: .
J gene: TRBJ2-5
CDR3 DNA: TGTGCCAGCACGCTATCGACAGGTCGGGGAGAGACCCAGTACTTC
CDR3 protein: CASTLSTGRGETQYF

V gene: TRBV19
D gene: .
clone size: once
J gene: TRBJ1-6
CDR3 DNA: TGTGCCAGTAGTGGAGGGAATTCGAGATCACCCCTCCACTTT
CDR3 protein: CASSGGNSRSPLHF

V gene: TRBV20-1
D gene: .
clone size: few
J gene: TRBJ2-5
CDR3 DNA: TGCAGTGCTACGGGCGGGGAGACCCAGTACTTC
CDR3 protein: CSATGGETQYF

V gene: TRBV5-1
D gene: .
clone size: .
J gene: TRBJ1-5
CDR3 DNA: TGCGCCAGCAGCTCCTCCCCGGGGCTGTATCAGCCCCAGCATTTT
CDR3 protein: CASSSSPGLYQPQHF

V gene: TRBV4-2
D gene: .
clone size: .
J gene: TRBJ2-5
CDR3 DNA: TGTGCCAGCAGCCAAGGACAAAACCTCATCCAAGAGACCCAGTACTTC
CDR3 protein: CASSQGQNLIQETQYF

V gene: TRBV30
D gene: TRBD2
clone size: .
J gene: TRBJ2-1
CDR3 DNA: TGTGCCTGGAGTAGGGGACTAGCGGAGTCACAGGGGCAGTTCTTC
CDR3 protein: CAWSRGLAESQGQFF

V gene: TRBV7-2
D gene: .
clone size: once
J gene: TRBJ2-7
CDR3 DNA: TGTGCCAGCAGCTTCGATAGTTCCATGACCTACGAGCAGTACTTC
CDR3 protein: CASSFDSSMTYEQYF

V gene: TRBV19
D gene: .
clone size: .
J gene: TRBJ2-6
CDR3 DNA: TGTGCCAGTAGTATGCCGGGGGCCAACGTCCTGACTTTC
CDR3 protein: CASSMPGANVLTF

V gene: TRBV28
D gene: TRBD2
clone size: .
J gene: TRBJ2-1
CDR3 DNA: TGTGCCAGCGCTAGCCGGGGGACTAGCGGGAGTGGGGAGCAGTTCTTC
CDR3 protein: CASASRGTSGSGEQFF

V gene: TRBV7-8
D gene: .
clone size: .
J gene: TRBJ2-7
CDR3 DNA: TGTGCCAGCAGCTCCCGAGGGGGCGGGAGTGCCGAGCAGTACTTC
CDR3 protein: CASSSRGGGSAEQYF

V gene: TRBV19
D gene: .
clone size: .
J gene: TRBJ2-5
CDR3 DNA: TGTGCCAGTAGTACCTCTAACAGGGATCGAGAGACCCAGTACTTC
CDR3 protein: CASSTSNRDRETQYF

V gene: TRBV6-6
D gene: .
clone size: .
J gene: TRBJ2-2
CDR3 DNA: TGTGCCAGCAGTACGAGTACCGGGGAGCTGTTTTTT
CDR3 protein: CASSTSTGELFF

V gene: TRBV27
D gene: TRBD2
clone size: once
J gene: TRBJ2-1
CDR3 DNA: TGTGCCAGCAAACGCGCTAGCGGAAGCTCCTACAATGAGCAGTTCTTC
CDR3 protein: CASKRASGSSYNEQFF

V gene: TRBV10-3
D gene: TRBD1
clone size: .
J gene: TRBJ2-7
CDR3 DNA: TGTGCCATTTCGGGACAGGGGAACTACGAGCAGTACTTC
CDR3 protein: CAISGQGNYEQYF

V gene: TRBV2
D gene: TRBD1
clone size: .
J gene: TRBJ2-5
CDR3 DNA: TGTGCCAGCAGTGACCTATCCGGGACAGGGGTGGAGACCCAGTACTTC
CDR3 protein: CASSDLSGTGVETQYF